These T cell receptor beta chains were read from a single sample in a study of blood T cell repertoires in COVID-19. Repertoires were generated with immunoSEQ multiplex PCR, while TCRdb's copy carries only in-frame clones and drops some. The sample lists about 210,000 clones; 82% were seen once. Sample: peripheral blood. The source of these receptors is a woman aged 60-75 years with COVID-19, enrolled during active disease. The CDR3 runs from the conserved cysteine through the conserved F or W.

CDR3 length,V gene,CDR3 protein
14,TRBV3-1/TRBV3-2,CASSRQGGNTEAFF
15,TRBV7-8,CASSRTGVWAYEQYF
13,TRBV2,CASSGAGNYGYTF
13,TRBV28,CASRERGTDTQYF
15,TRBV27,CASCPGGSGNQPQHF
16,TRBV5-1,CASSTATAGAGETQYF
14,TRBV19,CASSIRGGRQPQHF
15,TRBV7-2,CASSPYLAGPYEQYF
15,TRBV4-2,CASSQEDRAESPLHF
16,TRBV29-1,CSVDSRTGVAYNEQFF
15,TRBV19,CASRGTGAPVDGYTF
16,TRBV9,CASSPSLYGGAGELFF
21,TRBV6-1,CASSENFPGTAYPNRGNTIYF
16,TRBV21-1,CASSPAGRGFREKLFF
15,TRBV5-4,CASSMSGIQLYGYTF
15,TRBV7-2,CASSSPDRGLVEQYF
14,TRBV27,CASSPTGKGTEAFF
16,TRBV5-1,CASSLGGRGTYNEQFF
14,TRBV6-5,CASSPLREGTEAFF
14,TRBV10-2,CASSSDRTTDGYTF
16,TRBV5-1,CASSSGTGGGTDTQYF
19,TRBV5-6,CASSSLYLASGRSTDTQYF
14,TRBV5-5,CASSLALAAYEQYF
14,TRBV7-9,CASSTGGRAYEQYF
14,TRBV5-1,CASSLRQANTEAFF
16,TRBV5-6,CASSSRDRVFGNTIYF
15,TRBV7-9,CASSLGGDSGNTIYF
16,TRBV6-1,CASSETGQSYLMTQYF
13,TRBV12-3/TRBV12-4,CAGRRDRDYGYTF
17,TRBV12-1,CASSSGQGAPGANVLTF
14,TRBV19,CASSIGLGADTQYF
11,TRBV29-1,CSVGTSHEQYF
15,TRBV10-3,CAISESDRGYYGYTF
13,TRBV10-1,CASSEGQFYGYTF
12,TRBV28,CASSLLERPQHF
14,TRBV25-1,CASSGWQGGYGYTF
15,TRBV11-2,CASSFPESSTDTQYF
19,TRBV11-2,CASSYPGLAGGRYPNEQYF
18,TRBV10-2,CASSVGTSGAANTGELFF
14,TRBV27,CASSFRDSNQPQHF
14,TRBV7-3,CASSPMATAGEQYF
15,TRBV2,CASRDRLYSNQPQHF
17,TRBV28,CASSSPRADTPNTEAFF
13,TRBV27,CASKGPGAAPQHF
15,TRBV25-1,CASSEVGPRGYGYTF
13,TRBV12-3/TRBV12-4,CASSLTGSYGYTF
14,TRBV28,CASSLGGPGETQYF
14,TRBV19,CASSTGGREETQYF